A single sample is the source of the 2 T cell receptor beta chains below, sequenced in a study of response to subunit inactivated influenza vaccine. TCRdb reprocessed the RT-PCR reads via MiXCR and lists one record per CDR3 protein. The table shows about half a million distinct CDR3 sequences, with 9.5% to 12% occurring only once. The sample in question was PBMCs from blood, obtained 45 days after vaccination. Receptors were obtained from a man between 45 and 60 years old who received an inactivated influenza vaccine.

This clonotype has only a few counts. The chain recombines TRBV4-1 with TRBJ2-3, with D possibly TRBD1 on 5 matching bases. There are 16 residues in the CDR3. Germline CDR1 and CDR2: MGHRA and YSYEKL. V lost 0 bases, J lost 5 bases, and 15 bases lay in between. The CDR3 nucleotides read TGCGCCAGCAGCCAAGATCAGCCCCAGGGAAAAGATACGCAGTATTTT. It is translated as CASSQDQPQGKDTQYF.

This clonotype came up many times. The chain recombines TRBV7-2 with TRBJ1-2; D gene ambiguous. V dropped 5 bases and J dropped 9 bases, with 19 bases sitting between them. The CDR3 contains 14 residues. Germline assignment: CDR1 SGHTA and CDR2 FQGNSA. The CDR3 spells CASSPTRDSGRYTF. Here the CDR3 DNA reads TGTGCCAGCAGCCCGACGCGGGATTCCGGTCGCTACACCTTC.